This T cell receptor (beta chain) is drawn from a study of cytomegalovirus exposure and HLA in healthy donors. The wider study: Unique TCRs numbering some 80 million, obtained from HLA-typed donors, made up an early data release. Most donors, around 81% of a few hundred genotyped, fell in the Caucasian-associated ancestry cluster. General study results and limits: Indistinguishable V segments such as TRBV6-2 and TRBV6-3 were excluded.

Amplification used 60 Vbeta primers and 13 Jbeta primers. Method: immunoSEQ multiplex PCR; TCRdb's copy keeps in-frame clones and lacks some. The table shows about 250,000 clones, with about 66% occurring only once. Trimming left V 5 bases short and J 0 bases short, with 23 bases between. The CDR3 covers 18 residues. Germline values: CDR1 SGHNT, CDR2 YENEEA. Turning to this clone: Its antigen remains unidentified.

The specimen sequenced was PBMCs. The chain is built from TRBV11-3 and TRBJ2-7; D gene ambiguous. This TCR was recovered from a female donor in good health and CMV-seronegative. In nucleotides, the CDR3 is TGTGCCAGCAGCGTCATTCCCTCCCCTCTAACGAGCTCCTACGAGCAGTACTTC. As protein: CASSVIPSPLTSSYEQYF.